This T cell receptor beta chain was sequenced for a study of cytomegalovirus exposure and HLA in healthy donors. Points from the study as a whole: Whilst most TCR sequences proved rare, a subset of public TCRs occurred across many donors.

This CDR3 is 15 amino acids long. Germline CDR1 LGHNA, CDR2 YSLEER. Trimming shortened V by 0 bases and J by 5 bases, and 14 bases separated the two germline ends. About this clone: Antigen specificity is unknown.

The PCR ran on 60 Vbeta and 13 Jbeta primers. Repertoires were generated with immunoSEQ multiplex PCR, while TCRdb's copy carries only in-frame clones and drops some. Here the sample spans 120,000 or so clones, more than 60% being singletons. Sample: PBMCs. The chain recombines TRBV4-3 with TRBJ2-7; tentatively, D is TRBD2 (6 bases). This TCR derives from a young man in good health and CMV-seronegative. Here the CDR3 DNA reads TGCGCCAGCAGCCAAGATCAACGGGGGAGGAACGAGCAGTACTTC. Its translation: CASSQDQRGRNEQYF.